This T cell receptor beta chain was sequenced in a study of cytomegalovirus exposure and HLA in healthy donors (dated by TCRdb to 2016 to 2017). As for the study more broadly: According to a later analysis, the 120 validation repertoires were produced on the same platform as the roughly 700 repertoires of the first cohort. The aim of the study was to test whether cataloging public T cell receptors could identify signatures of past pathogen exposure. Besides the first cohort of 666 subjects, a separate validation cohort made up of 120 different subjects was used. The study combined high-throughput TCR immunosequencing, statistical association of individual TCRs with disease status, and machine learning to predict cytomegalovirus infection status.

Note on this clone: This receptor's antigen is unknown. No much larger clone is present one base from it, and per-base qualities are unavailable.

General study outcomes and caveats: According to the authors, the approach could potentially be generalized to other disease states and immunological phenotypes. Most TCR sequences were observed very rarely across donors, whereas some public TCRs were present in many individuals. All 120 or so repertoires were used to score co-occurrence in the validation cohort in a later analysis, because that analysis had no HLA typing for the cohort. In a later analysis, TCRs clustered in the first cohort were found to also tend to co-occur in the roughly 120 validation repertoires, with about 94% of cluster scores above 0. The classifier was reported to diagnose cytomegalovirus status with high specificity and sensitivity in both the original and validation cohorts. In the study, around 160 TCR beta chains were listed as associated with cytomegalovirus. In vitro tests confirmed that a few of the cytomegalovirus-associated TCR beta chains recognize cytomegalovirus antigens.

Library preparation employed the immunoSEQ multiplex PCR assay. In the source study's methods: A statistical classification framework was developed to diagnose cytomegalovirus status using the catalog of TCR beta chain sequences. Drawn from immuneACCESS, this table holds only the in-frame rearrangements with V and J called that TCRdb kept. Clones are partly lost; checked studies trace under half to an unresolved V gene and leave the rest unexplained. V and J calls and clone size are those listed in that table; D and trimming were worked out from the DNA. The sample contains about 160,000 clones, roughly 86% of them found a single time. In total, the top ten clones hold around 4.4% of the sample. Trimming takes 3 bases from V and 2 bases from J, and the germline ends sit 5 bases apart. Per the germline V gene (reference sequence), SGHKS is the CDR1 and YYEKEE is the CDR2. Counted from cysteine to phenylalanine, this CDR3 has 12 amino acids. Just CDR3 DNA is preserved here, 36 bases in frame from base 1.

The donors were included in the validation cohort of roughly 130 subjects, a group kept apart from the 666-subject first cohort. The rearranged segments are TRBV5-5 and TRBJ2-5, with no reliable assignment of the D segment. The TCR originated in a man younger than 35 in good health and CMV-seropositive. Input material: PBMCs. At the DNA level, the sequence is TGTGCCAGCAGCTATATACAAGAGACCCAGTACTTC. It is translated as CASSYIQETQYF.